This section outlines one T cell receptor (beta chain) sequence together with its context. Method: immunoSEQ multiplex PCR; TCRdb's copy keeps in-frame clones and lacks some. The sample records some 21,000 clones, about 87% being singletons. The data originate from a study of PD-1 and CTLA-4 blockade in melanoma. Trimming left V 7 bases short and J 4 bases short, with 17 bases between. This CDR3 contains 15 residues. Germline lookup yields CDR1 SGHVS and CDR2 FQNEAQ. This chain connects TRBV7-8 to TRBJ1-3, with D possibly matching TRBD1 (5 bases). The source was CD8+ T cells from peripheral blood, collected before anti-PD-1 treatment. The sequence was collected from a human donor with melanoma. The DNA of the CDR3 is TGTGCCAGCACTAGGGGATGGGGAGGGGGAAACACCATATATTTT. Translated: CASTRGWGGGNTIYF.